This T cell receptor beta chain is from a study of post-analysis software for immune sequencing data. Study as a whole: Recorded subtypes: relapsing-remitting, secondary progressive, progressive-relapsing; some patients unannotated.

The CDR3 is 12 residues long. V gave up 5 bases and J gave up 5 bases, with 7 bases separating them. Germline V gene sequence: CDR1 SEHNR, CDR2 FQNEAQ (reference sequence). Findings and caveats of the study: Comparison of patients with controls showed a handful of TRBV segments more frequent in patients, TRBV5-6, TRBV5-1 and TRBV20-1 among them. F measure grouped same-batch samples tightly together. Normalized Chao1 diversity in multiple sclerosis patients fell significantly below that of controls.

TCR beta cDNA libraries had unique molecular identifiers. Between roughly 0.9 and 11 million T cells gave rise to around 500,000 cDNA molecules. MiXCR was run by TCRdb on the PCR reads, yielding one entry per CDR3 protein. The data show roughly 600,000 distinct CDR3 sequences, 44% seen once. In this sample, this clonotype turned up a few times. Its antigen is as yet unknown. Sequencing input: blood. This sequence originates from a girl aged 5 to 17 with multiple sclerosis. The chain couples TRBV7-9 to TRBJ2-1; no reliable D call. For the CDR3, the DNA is TGTGCCAGCAGCGCTGGGAACAATGAGCAGTTCTTC. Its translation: CASSAGNNEQFF.